This is a list of T cell receptor beta chains from one sample in a study of memory CD4+ T cells and cytomegalovirus serostatus. TCRdb's table, derived via immunoSEQ multiplex PCR, lists solely in-frame clones and lacks some. The table lists 50,000 to 70,000 clones, over 75% of them singletons. The sample was memory CD4+ T cells from blood. These receptors originate from an adult in good health and CMV-seronegative. The CDR3 runs from the conserved cysteine through the conserved F or W. A D gene is named only where the DNA matches it firmly. The size field is filled for only some rows; it gives once, few, many or a size class.

J gene | V gene | clone size | D gene | CDR3 DNA | CDR3 protein
TRBJ2-7 | TRBV5-1 | few | TRBD1 | TGCGCCAGCAGCCCGGGGGGGACAGGGGGCTACGAGCAGTACTTC | CASSPGGTGGYEQYF
TRBJ2-2 | TRBV7-2 | . | TRBD2 | TGTGCCAGCAGCCCAGGGAGGACTAGCTCGACCACCGGGGAGCTGTTTTTT | CASSPGRTSSTTGELFF
TRBJ2-1 | TRBV7-2 | few | TRBD2 | TGTGCCAGCAGCTTATCGGGGGGGGACAATGAGCAGTTCTTC | CASSLSGGDNEQFF
TRBJ2-7 | TRBV2 | . | . | TGTGCCAGCAGTAAGGACAAGTCCTACGAGCAGTACTTC | CASSKDKSYEQYF
TRBJ1-2 | TRBV6-6 | . | . | TGTGCCAGCACCATATCAGAGACTAGTGGCTACACCTTC | CASTISETSGYTF
TRBJ2-5 | TRBV15 | . | TRBD2 | TGTGCCACCAGCAGGGGACTAGCGGGATTAGAGACCCAGTACTTC | CATSRGLAGLETQYF
TRBJ2-6 | TRBV18 | once | . | TGTGCCAGCTCACCGGGAATCGGGGGGCATGGGGCCAACGTCCTGACTTTC | CASSPGIGGHGANVLTF
TRBJ2-7 | TRBV18 | . | . | TGTGCCAGCTCACAAGGGTTAGGGGGGGACGAGCAGTACTTC | CASSQGLGGDEQYF
TRBJ1-2 | TRBV6-1 | medium-sized | . | TGTGCCAGCAGTGAAGCACCCGGGGGCTACACCTTC | CASSEAPGGYTF
TRBJ2-5 | TRBV18 | once | . | TGTGCCAGCTCACCTCGGGAAGGGATCCAAGAGACCCAGTACTTC | CASSPREGIQETQYF
TRBJ1-1 | TRBV15 | once | TRBD1 | TGTGCCACCAGCAGAGGAGCAGGGGGCGTGGGAGTAATGCGGGCTGAAGCTTTCTTT | CATSRGAGGVGVMRAEAFF
TRBJ1-1 | TRBV7-9 | . | TRBD1 | TGTGCCAGCAGCCCACGCGGGACAGCGAACACTGAAGCTTTCTTT | CASSPRGTANTEAFF
TRBJ2-7 | TRBV7-9 | . | TRBD1 | TGTGCCAGCAGCTTAGGGACAGGGGCACTCTACGAGCAGTACTTC | CASSLGTGALYEQYF
TRBJ2-7 | TRBV25-1 | few | . | TGTGCCAGCGGGGGGAGGTGGAAAGAGCAGTACTTC | CASGGRWKEQYF
TRBJ2-2 | TRBV2 | . | . | TGTGCCAGCAGTGAATCCATGTCGGGCCCCGGGGAGCTGTTTTTT | CASSESMSGPGELFF
TRBJ2-2 | TRBV18 | . | TRBD2 | TGTGCCAGCTCCTCCTCAGCGGGAGCGAGAGGGGAGCTGTTTTTT | CASSSSAGARGELFF
TRBJ1-2 | TRBV6-6 | . | TRBD1 | TGTGCCAGCAGTTTAGGACAGGGCAATGGCTACACCTTC | CASSLGQGNGYTF
TRBJ1-1 | TRBV5-1 | . | . | TGCGCCAGCAGCCCGATGTCCGAGGATACGAACACTGAAGCTTTCTTT | CASSPMSEDTNTEAFF
TRBJ2-1 | TRBV29-1 | . | . | TGCAGCGTTGTTCGGTCCCTTTACAATGAGCAGTTCTTC | CSVVRSLYNEQFF